A single sample gave rise to the 2 T cell receptor beta chains below, sequenced in a study of a mutant IDH1 vaccine in newly diagnosed glioma. Noted time point: week 11, during vaccination. The investigators gave 300 ug of mutant IDH1 20-mer peptide in each vaccine dose, together with topical imiquimod. Clones were read by immunoSEQ multiplex PCR, and TCRdb kept only the in-frame ones, dropping some. There are around 31,000 clones in the sample; around 78% occur only once, and about 24% lies in the top ten. Their target antigens are unknown. The source was PBMCs, collected from a glioma patient whose treatment included an IDH1 peptide vaccine. The receptors here all came from a man aged 30 to 39 with glioma.

V and J are TRBV5-1 and TRBJ1-1, with D hard to call. The CDR3 contains 13 residues. Germline lookup yields CDR1 SGHRS and CDR2 YFSETQ. V lost 4 bases to trimming and J lost 0 bases, with 7 bases between them. CDR3 residues: CASSPGVNTEAFF. The DNA for the CDR3 is TGCGCCAGCAGCCCTGGGGTGAACACTGAAGCTTTCTTT.

Here the CDR3 reads CASSPGQNTEAFF. DNA of the CDR3: TGTGCCAGCAGCCCCGGACAGAACACTGAAGCTTTCTTT. The rearrangement links TRBV7-3 to TRBJ1-1; perhaps TRBD1 as D (5 bases). V was shortened by 5 bases and J by 1 base, with 8 bases between the two germline ends. CDR3 size: 13 residues. Germline-derived CDR1 and CDR2 are SGHTA and FQGTGA.